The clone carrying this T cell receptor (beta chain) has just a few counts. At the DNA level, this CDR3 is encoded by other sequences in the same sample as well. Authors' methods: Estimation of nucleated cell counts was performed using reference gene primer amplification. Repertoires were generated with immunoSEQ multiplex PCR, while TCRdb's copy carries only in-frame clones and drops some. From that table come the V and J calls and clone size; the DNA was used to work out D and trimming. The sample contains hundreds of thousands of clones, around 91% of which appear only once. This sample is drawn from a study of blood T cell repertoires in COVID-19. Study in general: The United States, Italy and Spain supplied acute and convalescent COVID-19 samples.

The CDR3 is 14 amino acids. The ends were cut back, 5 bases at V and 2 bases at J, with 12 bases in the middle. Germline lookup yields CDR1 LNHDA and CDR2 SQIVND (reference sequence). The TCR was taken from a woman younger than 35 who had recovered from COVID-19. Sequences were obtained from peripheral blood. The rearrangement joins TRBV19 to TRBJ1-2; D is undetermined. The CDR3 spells CASSWGRGNYGYTF. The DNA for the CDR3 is TGTGCCAGTAGTTGGGGAAGAGGGAACTATGGCTACACCTTC. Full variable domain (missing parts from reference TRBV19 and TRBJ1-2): DGGITQSPKYLFRKEGQNVTLSCEQNLNHDAMYWYRQDPGQGLRLIYYSQIVNDFQKGDIAEGYSVSREKKESFPLTVTSAQKNPTAFYLCASSWGRGNYGYTFGSGTRLTVV.